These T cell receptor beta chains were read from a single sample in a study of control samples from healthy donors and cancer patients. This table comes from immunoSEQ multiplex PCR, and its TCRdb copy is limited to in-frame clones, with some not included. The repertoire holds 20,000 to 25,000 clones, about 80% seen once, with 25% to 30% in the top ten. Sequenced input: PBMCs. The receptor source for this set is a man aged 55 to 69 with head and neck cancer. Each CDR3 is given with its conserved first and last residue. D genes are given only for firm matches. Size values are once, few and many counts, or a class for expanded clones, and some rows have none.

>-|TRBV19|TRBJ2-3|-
CASSIMETDTQYF
TGTGCCAGTAGTATTATGGAAACAGATACGCAGTATTTT
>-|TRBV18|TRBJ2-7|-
CASSPQDSYEQYF
TGTGCCAGCTCCCCGCAGGATTCCTACGAGCAGTACTTC
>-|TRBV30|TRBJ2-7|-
CAWSDTPGPYEQYF
TGTGCCTGGAGCGACACACCGGGACCTTACGAGCAGTACTTC
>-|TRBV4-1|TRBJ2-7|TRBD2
CASSQYPSGSGAYEQYF
TGCGCCAGCAGCCAGTATCCCAGTGGTAGCGGGGCCTACGAGCAGTACTTC
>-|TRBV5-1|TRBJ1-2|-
CASSLRADDNYGYTF
TGCGCCAGCAGCTTGAGGGCCGACGATAACTATGGCTACACCTTC
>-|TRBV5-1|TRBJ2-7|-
CASSLGGANEQYF
TGCGCCAGCAGCTTGGGGGGGGCGAACGAGCAGTACTTC
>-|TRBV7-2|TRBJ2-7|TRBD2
CASSLGGLREGKQYF
TGTGCCAGCAGCTTAGGGGGGTTGCGGGAGGGCAAGCAGTACTTC
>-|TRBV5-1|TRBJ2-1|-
CASSLVRTPSYNEQFF
TGCGCCAGCAGCTTGGTAAGGACTCCATCCTACAATGAGCAGTTCTTC
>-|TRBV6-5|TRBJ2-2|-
CASSPANTGELFF
TGTGCCAGCAGTCCGGCGAACACCGGGGAGCTGTTTTTT
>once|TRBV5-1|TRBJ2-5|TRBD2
CASSYLTSEQETQYF
TGCGCCAGCAGCTATCTGACTAGCGAACAAGAGACCCAGTACTTC
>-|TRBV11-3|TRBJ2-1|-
CASSPQRGLEQFF
TGTGCCAGCAGCCCCCAAAGAGGTCTTGAGCAGTTCTTC
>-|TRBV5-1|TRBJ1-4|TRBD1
CASSLAGGVEKLFF
TGCGCCAGCAGCTTGGCAGGGGGTGTTGAAAAACTGTTTTTT
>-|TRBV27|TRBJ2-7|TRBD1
CASSEQTGTGRHEQYF
TGTGCCAGCAGTGAACAAACCGGGACAGGGCGACACGAGCAGTACTTC
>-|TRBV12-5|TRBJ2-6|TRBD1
CASGLTRDRVSGANVLTF
TGTGCTAGTGGTTTGACCCGGGACAGGGTCTCTGGGGCCAACGTCCTGACTTTC
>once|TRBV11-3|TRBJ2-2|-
CASSLVRTGELFF
TGTGCCAGCAGCTTAGTGCGGACCGGGGAGCTGTTTTTT
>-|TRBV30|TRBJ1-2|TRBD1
CAWSGKGQGNYGYTF
TGTGCCTGGAGTGGAAAGGGACAGGGTAACTATGGCTACACCTTC
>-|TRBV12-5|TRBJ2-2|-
CASGLVQDGEVNTGELFF
TGTGCTAGTGGTTTGGTACAGGACGGGGAGGTGAACACCGGGGAGCTGTTTTTT
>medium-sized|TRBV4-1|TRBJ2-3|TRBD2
CASSHRTSSRDTQYF
TGCGCCAGCAGCCACAGGACTAGCTCGAGAGATACGCAGTATTTT
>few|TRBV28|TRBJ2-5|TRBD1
CASSLNEAGGGETQYF
TGTGCCAGCAGTTTAAATGAGGCAGGGGGCGGGGAGACCCAGTACTTC
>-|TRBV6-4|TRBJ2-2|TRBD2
CASSDGLAGGDTGELFF
TGTGCCAGCAGTGATGGCCTAGCGGGAGGAGACACCGGGGAGCTGTTTTTT
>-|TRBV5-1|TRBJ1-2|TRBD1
CASSLLGQGNGYTF
TGCGCCAGCAGCTTACTGGGACAGGGGAACGGCTACACCTTC
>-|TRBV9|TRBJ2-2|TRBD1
CASSQGANTGELFF
TGTGCCAGCAGCCAGGGGGCGAACACCGGGGAGCTGTTTTTT
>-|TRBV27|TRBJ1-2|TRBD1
CASSLSGQGAWYGYTF
TGTGCCAGCAGTTTATCGGGGCAGGGGGCTTGGTATGGCTACACCTTC
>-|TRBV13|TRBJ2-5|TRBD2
CASSGWASGGTQYF
TGTGCCAGCAGCGGGTGGGCTAGCGGGGGGACCCAGTACTTC
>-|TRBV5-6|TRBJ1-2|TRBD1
CASSLGGGAANYGYTF
TGTGCCAGCAGCTTGGGAGGGGGCGCGGCCAACTATGGCTACACCTTC
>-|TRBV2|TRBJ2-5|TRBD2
CASTSLSWAGGEETQYF
TGTGCCAGCACCTCTCTCTCCTGGGCGGGGGGGGAAGAGACCCAGTACTTC
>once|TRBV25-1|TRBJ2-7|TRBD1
CASSDWAGGTYEQYF
TGTGCCAGCAGTGACTGGGCAGGGGGAACCTACGAGCAGTACTTC
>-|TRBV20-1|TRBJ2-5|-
CSAGRTETQYF
TGCAGTGCTGGCCGTACGGAGACCCAGTACTTC
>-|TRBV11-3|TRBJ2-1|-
CASSPNPWSSYNEQFF
TGTGCCAGCAGCCCCAACCCTTGGAGCTCCTACAATGAGCAGTTCTTC
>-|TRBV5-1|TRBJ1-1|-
CASSLNPNTEAFF
TGCGCCAGCAGCTTGAATCCGAACACTGAAGCTTTCTTT
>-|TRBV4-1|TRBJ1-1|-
CASSQDIGMNTEAFF
TGCGCCAGCAGCCAAGATATAGGAATGAACACTGAAGCTTTCTTT
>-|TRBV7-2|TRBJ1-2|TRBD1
CASSLVSQGDYGYTF
TGTGCCAGCAGCTTAGTATCACAGGGGGACTATGGCTACACCTTC
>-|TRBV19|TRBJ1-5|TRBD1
CASKPTGGSGQPQHF
TGTGCCAGTAAACCGACAGGGGGAAGCGGTCAGCCCCAGCATTTT
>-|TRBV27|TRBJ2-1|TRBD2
CASSLWGSGNVYNEQFF
TGTGCCAGCAGTTTATGGGGGAGCGGGAACGTGTACAATGAGCAGTTCTTC
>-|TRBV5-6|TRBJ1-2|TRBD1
CASSLPRGMDGYTF
TGTGCCAGCAGCTTGCCCAGGGGGATGGATGGCTACACCTTC
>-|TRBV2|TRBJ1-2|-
CASSAGQRGPYGYTF
TGTGCCAGCAGCGCCGGACAGAGAGGCCCTTATGGCTACACCTTC
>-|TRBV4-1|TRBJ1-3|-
CASSLGTTGNTIYF
TGCGCCAGCAGCCTCGGGACGACTGGAAACACCATATATTTT
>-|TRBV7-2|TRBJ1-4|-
CASSPRVATNEKLFF
TGTGCCAGCAGCCCCCGGGTTGCAACTAATGAAAAACTGTTTTTT
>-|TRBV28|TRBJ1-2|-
CASSPRGDNYGYTF
TGTGCCAGCAGCCCCCGGGGGGATAACTATGGCTACACCTTC
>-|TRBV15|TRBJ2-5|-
CATSRGNLGGEETQYF
TGTGCCACCAGCAGGGGAAATCTTGGGGGAGAAGAGACCCAGTACTTC
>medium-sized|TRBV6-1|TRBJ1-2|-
CASSEAGTQSGYTF
TGTGCCAGCAGTGAAGCCGGGACCCAGAGTGGCTACACCTTC
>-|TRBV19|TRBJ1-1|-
CASSIRYSWNTEAFF
TGTGCCAGTAGTATTCGTTATTCCTGGAACACTGAAGCTTTCTTT
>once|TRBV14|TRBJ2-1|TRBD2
CASSQDPLGLAGELNNEQFF
TGTGCCAGCAGCCAAGATCCCCTAGGACTAGCGGGAGAGCTAAACAATGAGCAGTTCTTC
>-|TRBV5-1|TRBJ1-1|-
CASSLGTATNTEAFF
TGCGCCAGCAGCTTGGGTACAGCTACCAACACTGAAGCTTTCTTT
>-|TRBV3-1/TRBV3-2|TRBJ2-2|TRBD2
CASSQDWGRADTGELFF
TGTGCCAGCAGCCAAGATTGGGGGAGGGCCGACACCGGGGAGCTGTTTTTT
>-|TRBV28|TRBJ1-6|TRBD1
CASRPDRVRNSPLHF
TGTGCCAGCAGACCTGACAGGGTTCGGAATTCACCCCTCCACTTT
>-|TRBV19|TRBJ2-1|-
CASSIGREQFF
TGTGCCAGTAGTATAGGTCGTGAGCAGTTCTTC
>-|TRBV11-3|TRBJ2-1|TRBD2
CASSSGLAGARDEQFF
TGTGCCAGCAGCTCGGGACTAGCGGGTGCACGGGATGAGCAGTTCTTC
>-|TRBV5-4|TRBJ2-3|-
CASSLEGGPSADTQYF
TGTGCCAGCAGCTTGGAAGGGGGTCCGAGCGCAGATACGCAGTATTTT
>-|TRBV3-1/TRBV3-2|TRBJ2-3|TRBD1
CASSQGGQGRTDTQYF
TGTGCCAGCAGCCAAGGGGGACAGGGACGCACAGATACGCAGTATTTT
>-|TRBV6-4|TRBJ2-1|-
CASSDRGPALGEQFF
TGTGCCAGCAGTGACAGGGGACCAGCGCTGGGTGAGCAGTTCTTC
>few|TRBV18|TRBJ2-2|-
CASSLRGLNTGELFF
TGTGCCAGCTCACTCCGGGGCCTAAACACCGGGGAGCTGTTTTTT
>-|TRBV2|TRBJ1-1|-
CASSAERLGAEAFF
TGTGCCAGCAGTGCGGAGAGGTTGGGGGCCGAAGCTTTCTTT
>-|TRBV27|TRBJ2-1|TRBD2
CASSPERAGDEQFF
TGTGCCAGCAGTCCCGAGCGGGCGGGGGATGAGCAGTTCTTC
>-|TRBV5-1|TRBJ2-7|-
CASSRQGHEQYF
TGCGCCAGCTCGCGTCAGGGTCACGAGCAGTACTTC
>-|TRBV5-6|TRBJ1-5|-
CASSLYNQPQHF
TGTGCCAGCAGCTTGTATAATCAGCCCCAGCATTTT
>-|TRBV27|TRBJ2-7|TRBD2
CASRLSGTSAYEQYF
TGTGCCAGCCGATTATCCGGGACTAGCGCATACGAGCAGTACTTC
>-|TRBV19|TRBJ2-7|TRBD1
CASSIMGSGQGREQYF
TGTGCCAGTAGTATAATGGGGTCGGGACAGGGGCGCGAGCAGTACTTC
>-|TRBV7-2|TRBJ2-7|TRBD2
CASRSSGSPYEQYF
TGTGCCAGCAGGTCTAGCGGGAGCCCCTACGAGCAGTACTTC